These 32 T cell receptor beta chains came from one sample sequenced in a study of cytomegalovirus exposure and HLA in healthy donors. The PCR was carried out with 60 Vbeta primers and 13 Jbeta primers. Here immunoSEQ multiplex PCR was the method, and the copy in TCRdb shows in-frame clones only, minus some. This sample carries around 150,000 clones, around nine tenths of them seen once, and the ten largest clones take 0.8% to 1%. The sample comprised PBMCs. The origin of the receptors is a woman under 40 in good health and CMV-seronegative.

The CDR3 protein is CASSPTSGSADEQYF. CDR3 DNA sequence: TGTGCCAGCTCACCGACGAGCGGGAGTGCGGACGAGCAGTACTTC. J is TRBJ2-7 and V is TRBV18; 8 positions agree with TRBD2. V lost 3 bases to trimming and J lost 5 bases; unmatched junction nucleotides: 9. This CDR3 has 15 amino acids. Germline CDR1 and CDR2: KGHSH and LQKENI.

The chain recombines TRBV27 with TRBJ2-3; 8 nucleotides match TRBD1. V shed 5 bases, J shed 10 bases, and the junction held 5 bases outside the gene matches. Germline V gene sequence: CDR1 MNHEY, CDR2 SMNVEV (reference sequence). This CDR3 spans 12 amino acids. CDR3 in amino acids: CASSRTGNAQYF. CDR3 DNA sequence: TGTGCCAGCAGTCGGACAGGGAATGCGCAGTATTTT.

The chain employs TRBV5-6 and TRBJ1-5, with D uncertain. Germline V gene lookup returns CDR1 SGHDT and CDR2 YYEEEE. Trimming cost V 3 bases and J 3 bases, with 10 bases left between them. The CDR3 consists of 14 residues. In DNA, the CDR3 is TGTGCCAGCAGCTCCAGTCGGGACAATCAGCCCCAGCATTTT. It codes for CASSSSRDNQPQHF.

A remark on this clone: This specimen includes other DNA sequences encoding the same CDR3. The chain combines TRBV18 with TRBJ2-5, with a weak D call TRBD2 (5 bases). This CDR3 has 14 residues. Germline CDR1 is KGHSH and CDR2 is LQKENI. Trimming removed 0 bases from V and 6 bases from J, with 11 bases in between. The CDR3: CASSPPPSLKTQYF. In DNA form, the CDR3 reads TGTGCCAGCTCACCACCTCCTAGCTTGAAGACCCAGTACTTC.

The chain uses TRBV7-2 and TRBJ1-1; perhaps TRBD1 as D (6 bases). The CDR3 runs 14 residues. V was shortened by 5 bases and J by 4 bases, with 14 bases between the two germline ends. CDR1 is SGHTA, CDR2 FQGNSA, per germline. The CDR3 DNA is TGTGCCAGCAGCGCCCCCACCAGGGGCACTGAAGCTTTCTTT. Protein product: CASSAPTRGTEAFF.

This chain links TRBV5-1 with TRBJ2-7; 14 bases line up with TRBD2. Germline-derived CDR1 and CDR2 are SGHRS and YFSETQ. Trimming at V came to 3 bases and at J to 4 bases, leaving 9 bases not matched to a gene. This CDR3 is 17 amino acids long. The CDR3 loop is CASSSSPGLAGVYEQYF. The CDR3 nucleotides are TGCGCCAGCAGCTCCTCACCGGGACTAGCGGGAGTATACGAGCAGTACTTC.

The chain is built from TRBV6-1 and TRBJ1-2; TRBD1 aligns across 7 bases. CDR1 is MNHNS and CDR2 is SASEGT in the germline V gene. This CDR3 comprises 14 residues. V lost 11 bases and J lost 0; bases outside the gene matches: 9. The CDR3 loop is CAGETGDSNYGYTF. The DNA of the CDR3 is TGTGCCGGCGAAACAGGGGACTCTAACTATGGCTACACCTTC.

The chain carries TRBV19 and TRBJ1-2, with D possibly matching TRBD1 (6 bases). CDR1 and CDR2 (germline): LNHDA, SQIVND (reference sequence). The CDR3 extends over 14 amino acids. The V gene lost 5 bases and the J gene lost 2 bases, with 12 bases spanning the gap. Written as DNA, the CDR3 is TGTGCCAGTAGTCCTGGACAGTTGAACTATGGCTACACCTTC. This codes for CASSPGQLNYGYTF.

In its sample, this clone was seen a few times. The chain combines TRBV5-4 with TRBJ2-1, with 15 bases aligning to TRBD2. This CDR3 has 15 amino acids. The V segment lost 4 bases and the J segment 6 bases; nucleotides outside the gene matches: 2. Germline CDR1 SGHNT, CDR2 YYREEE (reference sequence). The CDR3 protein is CASSRGLAGGNEQFF. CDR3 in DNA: TGTGCCAGCAGCAGGGGACTAGCGGGAGGCAATGAGCAGTTCTTC.

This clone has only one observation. CDR3 loop: CASSPSQQGAFYGYTF. The CDR3 DNA follows: TGTGCCAGCTCACCATCCCAGCAGGGGGCCTTCTATGGCTACACCTTC. The rearrangement joins TRBV18 to TRBJ1-2; TRBD1 matches at 8 bases. Germline loops: CDR1 KGHSH, CDR2 LQKENI. V lost 2 bases, J lost 4 bases, and 9 bases stayed unmatched. The CDR3 runs 16 residues.

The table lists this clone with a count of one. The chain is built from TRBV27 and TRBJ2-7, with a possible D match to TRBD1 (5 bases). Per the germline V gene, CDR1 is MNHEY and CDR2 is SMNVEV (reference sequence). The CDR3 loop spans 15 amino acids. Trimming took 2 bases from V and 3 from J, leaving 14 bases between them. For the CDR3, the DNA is TGTGCCAGCAGTTTAGGTGCAGGGAATCGCTACGAGCAGTACTTC. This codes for CASSLGAGNRYEQYF.

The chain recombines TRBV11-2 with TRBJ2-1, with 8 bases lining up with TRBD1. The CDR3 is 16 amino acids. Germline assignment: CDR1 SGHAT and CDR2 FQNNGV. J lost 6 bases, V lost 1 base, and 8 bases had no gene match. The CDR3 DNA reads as TGTGCCAGCAGCTTAGCGGCGGGACAGGTTCTCAATGAGCAGTTCTTC. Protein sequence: CASSLAAGQVLNEQFF.

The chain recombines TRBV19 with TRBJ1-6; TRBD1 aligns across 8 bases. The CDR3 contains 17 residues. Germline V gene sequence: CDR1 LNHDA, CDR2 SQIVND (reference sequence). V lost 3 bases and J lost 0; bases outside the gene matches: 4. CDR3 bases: TGTGCCAGTAGTATTGGACAGGGCCGCTCCTATAATTCACCCCTCCACTTT. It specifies CASSIGQGRSYNSPLHF.

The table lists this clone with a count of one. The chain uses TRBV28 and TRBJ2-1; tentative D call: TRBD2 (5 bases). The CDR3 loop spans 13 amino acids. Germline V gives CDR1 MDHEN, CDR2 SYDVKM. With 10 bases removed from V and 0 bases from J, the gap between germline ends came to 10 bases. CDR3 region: CATRLASYNEQFF. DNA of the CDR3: TGTGCCACCAGGCTAGCCTCCTACAATGAGCAGTTCTTC.

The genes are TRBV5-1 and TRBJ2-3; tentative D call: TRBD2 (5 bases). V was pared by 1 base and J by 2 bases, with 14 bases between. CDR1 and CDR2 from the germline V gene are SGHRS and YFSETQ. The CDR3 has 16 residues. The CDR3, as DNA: TGCGCCAGCAGCTTGTTAGGCGGGTTATTCACAGATACGCAGTATTTT. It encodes CASSLLGGLFTDTQYF.

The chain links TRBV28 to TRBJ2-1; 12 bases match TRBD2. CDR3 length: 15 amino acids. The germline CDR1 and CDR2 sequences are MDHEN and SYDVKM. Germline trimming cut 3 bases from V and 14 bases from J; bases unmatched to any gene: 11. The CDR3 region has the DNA TGTGCCAGCAGTTTTGGGGCTAGCGGGAGGGCCGAGGAGTTCTTC. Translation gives CASSFGASGRAEEFF.

CDR3 in DNA: TGTGCCAGCAGCCAAGAGGGACTAGCGGGAGGGCCTTACGAGCAGTACTTC. Protein product: CASSQEGLAGGPYEQYF. The chain has TRBV4-2 and TRBJ2-7; 16 bases agree with TRBD2. Germline V gene sequence: CDR1 LGHNA, CDR2 YNFKEQ. CDR3 length: 17 amino acids. J gave up 4 bases and V 0 bases, and 3 bases lay outside the gene matches.

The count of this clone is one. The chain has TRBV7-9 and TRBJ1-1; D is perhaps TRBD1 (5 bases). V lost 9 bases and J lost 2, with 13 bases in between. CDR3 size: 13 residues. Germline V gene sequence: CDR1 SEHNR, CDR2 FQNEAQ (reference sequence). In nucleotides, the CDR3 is TGTGCCAGTAATGACAGAGAAAACACTGAAGCTTTCTTT. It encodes CASNDRENTEAFF.

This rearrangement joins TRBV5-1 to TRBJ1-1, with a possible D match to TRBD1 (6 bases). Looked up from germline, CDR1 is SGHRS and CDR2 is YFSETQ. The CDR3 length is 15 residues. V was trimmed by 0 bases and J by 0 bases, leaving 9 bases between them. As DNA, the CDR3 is TGCGCCAGCAGCTTGGGATCAGGGGTGAACACTGAAGCTTTCTTT. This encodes CASSLGSGVNTEAFF.

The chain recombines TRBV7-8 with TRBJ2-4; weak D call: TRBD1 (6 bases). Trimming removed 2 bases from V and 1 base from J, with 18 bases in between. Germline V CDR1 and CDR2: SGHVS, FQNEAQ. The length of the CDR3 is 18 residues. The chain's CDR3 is CASSLLRQGLGAKNIQYF. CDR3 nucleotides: TGTGCCAGCAGCTTACTACGTCAGGGGCTAGGGGCCAAAAACATTCAGTACTTC.

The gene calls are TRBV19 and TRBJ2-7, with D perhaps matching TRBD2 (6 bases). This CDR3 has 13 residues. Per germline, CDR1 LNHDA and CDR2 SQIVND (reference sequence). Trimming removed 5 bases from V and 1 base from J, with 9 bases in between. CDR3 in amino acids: CASSPRESYEQYF. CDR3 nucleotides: TGTGCCAGTAGTCCCCGGGAGTCCTACGAGCAGTACTTC.

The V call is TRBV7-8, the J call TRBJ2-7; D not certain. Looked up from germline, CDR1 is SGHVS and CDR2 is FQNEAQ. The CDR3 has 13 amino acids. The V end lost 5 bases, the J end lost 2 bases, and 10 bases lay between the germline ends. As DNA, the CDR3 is TGTGCCAGCAGCGTATATCCTACCTACGAGCAGTACTTC. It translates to CASSVYPTYEQYF.

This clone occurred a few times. The CDR3 here is CASSKPGQNTEAFF. CDR3 DNA: TGTGCCAGCAGTAAACCTGGACAGAACACTGAAGCTTTCTTT. The chain employs TRBV27 and TRBJ1-1, with D perhaps matching TRBD1 (5 bases). CDR1 MNHEY and CDR2 SMNVEV come from the germline V gene (reference sequence). This CDR3 comprises 14 residues. Between the trimmed V and J ends, which lost 5 bases and 1 base, there was a span of 11 bases.

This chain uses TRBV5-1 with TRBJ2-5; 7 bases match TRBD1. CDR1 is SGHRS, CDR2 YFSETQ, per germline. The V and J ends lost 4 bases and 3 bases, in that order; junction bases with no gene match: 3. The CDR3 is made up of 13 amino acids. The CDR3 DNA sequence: TGCGCCAGCAGCCGAGGGGGCGAAGAGACCCAGTACTTC. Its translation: CASSRGGEETQYF.

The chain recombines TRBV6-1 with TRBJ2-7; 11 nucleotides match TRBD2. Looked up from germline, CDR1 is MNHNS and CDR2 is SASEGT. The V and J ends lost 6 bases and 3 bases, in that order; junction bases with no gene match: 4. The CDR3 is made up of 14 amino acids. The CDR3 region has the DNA TGTGCCAGCAGCCGACTAGCGGGGAACTACGAGCAGTACTTC. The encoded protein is CASSRLAGNYEQYF.

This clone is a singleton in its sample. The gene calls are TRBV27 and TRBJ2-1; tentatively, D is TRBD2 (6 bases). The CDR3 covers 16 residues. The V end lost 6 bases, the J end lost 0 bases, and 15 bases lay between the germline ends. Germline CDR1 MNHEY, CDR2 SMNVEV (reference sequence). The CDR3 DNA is TGTGCCAGCAGGGATAGCGGAGTCCCCTCCTACAATGAGCAGTTCTTC. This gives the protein CASRDSGVPSYNEQFF.

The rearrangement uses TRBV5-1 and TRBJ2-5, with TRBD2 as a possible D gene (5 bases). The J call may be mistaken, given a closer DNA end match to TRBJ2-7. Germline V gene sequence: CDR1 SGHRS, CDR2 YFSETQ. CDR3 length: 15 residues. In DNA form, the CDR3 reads TGCGCCAGCAGCGACCGGGATATATCTTCCTACGAGCAGTACTTC. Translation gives CASSDRDISSYEQYF.

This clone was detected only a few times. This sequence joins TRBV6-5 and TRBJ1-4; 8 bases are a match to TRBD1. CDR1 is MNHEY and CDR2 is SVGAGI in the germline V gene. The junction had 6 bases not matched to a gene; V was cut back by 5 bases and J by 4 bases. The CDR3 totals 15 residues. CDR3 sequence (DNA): TGTGCCAGCAGTGGTCGACAGGGGATTAATGAAAAACTGTTTTTT. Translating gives CASSGRQGINEKLFF.

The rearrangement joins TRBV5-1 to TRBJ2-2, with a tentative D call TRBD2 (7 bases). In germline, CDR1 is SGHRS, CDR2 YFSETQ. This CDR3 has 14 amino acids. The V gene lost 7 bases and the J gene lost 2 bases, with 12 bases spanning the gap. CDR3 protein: CASERDINTGELFF. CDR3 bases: TGCGCCAGCGAGCGGGACATCAACACCGGGGAGCTGTTTTTT.

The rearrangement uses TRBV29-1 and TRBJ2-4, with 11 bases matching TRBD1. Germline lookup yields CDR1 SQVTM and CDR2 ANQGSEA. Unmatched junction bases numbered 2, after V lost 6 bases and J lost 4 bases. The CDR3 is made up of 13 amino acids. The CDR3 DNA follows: TGCAGCGTAGGGACAGGGGGTAAAAACATTCAGTACTTC. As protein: CSVGTGGKNIQYF.

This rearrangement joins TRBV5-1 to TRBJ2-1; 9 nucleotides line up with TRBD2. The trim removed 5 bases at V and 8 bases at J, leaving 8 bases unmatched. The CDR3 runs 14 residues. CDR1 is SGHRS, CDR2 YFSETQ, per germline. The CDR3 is CASSSISGSYEQFF. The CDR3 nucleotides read TGCGCCAGCAGTAGTATTAGCGGGAGCTATGAGCAGTTCTTC.

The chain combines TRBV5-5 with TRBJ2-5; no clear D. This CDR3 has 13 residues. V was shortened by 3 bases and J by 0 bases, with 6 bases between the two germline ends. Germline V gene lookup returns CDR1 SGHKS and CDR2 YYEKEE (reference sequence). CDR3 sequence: CASSSPNQETQYF. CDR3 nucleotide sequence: TGTGCCAGCAGCTCACCTAACCAAGAGACCCAGTACTTC.